The source of this TCR beta chain is a study of CD8+CD57+ T cells in acquired aplastic anemia. This clonotype was recorded many times. An expansion of CD8+CD57+ cells by flow cytometry had been shown in patients chosen for sequencing. Template material for TCR beta VDJ and CDR3 profiling consisted of genomic DNA. TCRdb re-derived calls from the reads in MiXCR, one entry per CDR3 protein. The sample contains approximately 120,000 distinct CDR3 sequences, about 43% of which appear only once. The receptor comes from a human donor with aplastic anemia. The sequenced sample consisted of sorted CD4+, CD8+, or CD8+CD57+ T cells (not recorded which) from PBMCs.

The CDR3, as DNA: TGCAGTGCTAGATCCCCCGGGACGGTCATGAACACTGAAGCTTTCTTT. The encoded protein is CSARSPGTVMNTEAFF. This rearrangement joins TRBV20-1 to TRBJ1-1; tentative D call: TRBD1 (5 bases). Germline assignment: CDR1 DFQATT and CDR2 SNEGSKA (reference sequence). The CDR3 spans 16 residues. V gave up 2 bases and J gave up 0 bases, with 16 bases separating them.